A selection of T cell receptor beta chains follows, all from one sample in a study of metastatic and nonmetastatic thyroid tumors. TCRdb recomputed clones from the PCR reads via MiXCR. The sample carries 24,000 or so clones, approximately 22% recorded once. Sample: tumor tissue. The receptors stem from a female donor with papillary thyroid cancer or a benign thyroid nodule (not recorded which). Some clones in this sample may be carry-over from other donors' samples. Each CDR3 is given with its conserved first and last residue.

TRBJ2-1 TRBV2 CASSERNNEQFF
TRBJ1-2 TRBV12-3/TRBV12-4 CASSLTGGNYGYTF
TRBJ2-7 TRBV11-3 CASSLDGQRGGEQYF
TRBJ1-2 TRBV5-6 CASSLDDSHGYTF
TRBJ1-6 TRBV15 CATSRGLNGGAPLHF
TRBJ2-7 TRBV4-3 CASSQDRATTYEQYF
TRBJ1-2 TRBV10-1 CASSDSGYGYTF
TRBJ2-5 TRBV24-1 CATSEVGQETQYF
TRBJ1-2 TRBV14 CASSPRIGRTALTF
TRBJ2-2 TRBV6-5 CASSLGGVTGELFF
TRBJ2-2 TRBV11-1 CASSRVIGELFF
TRBJ2-1 TRBV20-1 CSARAGGNYNEQFF
TRBJ2-6 TRBV5-5 CANSLGVSWANVLTF
TRBJ1-1 TRBV7-3 CASSSTGGGGTEAFF
TRBJ1-2 TRBV3-1 CASSQVGTGTGYTF
TRBJ1-1 TRBV20-1 CSANSPGAETEAFF
TRBJ2-1 TRBV6-2/TRBV6-3 CASSYEREGLVDEQFF
TRBJ1-3 TRBV10-2 CASGTGFGGNTIYF
TRBJ2-3 TRBV15 CAGLFRAQYF
TRBJ1-4 TRBV24-1 CATSDGSATNEKLFF
TRBJ2-2 TRBV20-1 CSARVGVAGELFF
TRBJ2-1 TRBV6-1 CASSEGSSGRDNEQFF